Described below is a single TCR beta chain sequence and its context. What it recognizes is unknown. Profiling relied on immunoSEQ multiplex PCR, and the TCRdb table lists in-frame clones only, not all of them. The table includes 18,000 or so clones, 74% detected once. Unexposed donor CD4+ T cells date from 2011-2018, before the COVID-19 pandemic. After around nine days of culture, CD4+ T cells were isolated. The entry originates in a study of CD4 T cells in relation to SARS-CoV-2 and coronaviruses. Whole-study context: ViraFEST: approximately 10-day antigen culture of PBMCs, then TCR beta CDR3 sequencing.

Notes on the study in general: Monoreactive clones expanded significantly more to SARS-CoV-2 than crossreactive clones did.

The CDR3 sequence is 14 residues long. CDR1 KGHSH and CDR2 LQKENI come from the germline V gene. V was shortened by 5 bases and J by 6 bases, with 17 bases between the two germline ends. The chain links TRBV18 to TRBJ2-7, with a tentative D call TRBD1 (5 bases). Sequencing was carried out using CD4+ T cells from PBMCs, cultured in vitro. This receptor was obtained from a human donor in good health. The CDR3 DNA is TGTGCCAGCTCAGCAGCCCAGGGCCGGAGCGAGCAGTACTTC. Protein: CASSAAQGRSEQYF.